Sequencing of this TCR beta chain was carried out in a study of immune evolution from preneoplasia to lung adenocarcinoma. CDR1 and CDR2 (germline): SGHRS, YFSETQ. The CDR3 loop spans 17 amino acids. V lost 4 bases and J lost 4; bases outside the gene matches: 13. TCRdb keeps only in-frame clones here, not all; method: immunoSEQ multiplex PCR. In the table there are 3,500 to 5,000 clones, about 75% of which are singletons. Points from the study as a whole: T cell clonality was higher in KRAS-mutant than EGFR-mutant or wild-type nodules.

Worth noting for this clone: What it binds is unknown.

What was sequenced was FFPE minimally invasive lung adenocarcinoma tissue. The receptor's source is a person aged 65-85 years with lung adenocarcinoma. The genes are TRBV5-1 and TRBJ1-2; 10 bases match TRBD1. Written as DNA, the CDR3 is TGCGCCAGCAGCACCGGGACAGGGGTGTCAGCGTTCTATGGCTACACCTTC. Its translation: CASSTGTGVSAFYGYTF. Looking up the rest from reference TRBV5-1 and TRBJ1-2 gives the full variable domain: KAGVTQTPRYLIKTRGQQVTLSCSPISGHRSVSWYQQTPGQGLQFLFEYFSETQRNKGNFPGRFSGRQFSNSRSEMNVSTLELGDSALYLCASSTGTGVSAFYGYTFGSGTRLTVV.